Below, 2 T cell receptor beta chains from the same sample are listed, as sequenced in a study of blood T cell repertoires in COVID-19. Clones were read by immunoSEQ multiplex PCR, and TCRdb kept only the in-frame ones, dropping some. The sample holds 150,000 to 200,000 clones, 88% seen once. Sequencing input: peripheral blood. Receptor source: a human donor in a cohort sampled during active COVID-19.

The chain combines TRBV28 with TRBJ1-5; D possibly corresponds to TRBD1 (5 bases). V dropped 9 bases and J dropped 4 bases, with 10 bases sitting between them. CDR1 and CDR2 (germline): MDHEN, SYDVKM. The CDR3 is made up of 12 amino acids. CDR3 amino acids: CASSTANQPQHF. CDR3 in DNA: TGTGCCAGTTCGACAGCGAATCAGCCCCAGCATTTT.

The chain combines TRBV5-6 with TRBJ2-1, with 8 nucleotides matching TRBD2. Germline V gene data show CDR1 as SGHDT and CDR2 as YYEEEE. The junction had 6 bases not matched to a gene; V was cut back by 7 bases and J by 0 bases. This CDR3 has 15 residues. In DNA form, the CDR3 reads TGTGCCAGCGGAGGACTAGCTAGCTCCTACAATGAGCAGTTCTTC. It encodes CASGGLASSYNEQFF.